The clone carrying this T cell receptor (beta chain) counts as medium-sized (0.01 to 0.1%). Its antigen is not identified. This sample is drawn from a study of liver allograft versus peripheral blood T cells. Study-level information: The study compared liver allograft T cell receptor repertoires against peripheral blood repertoires of liver transplant recipients.

Study observations and caveats: Reports indicated that T cell receptor repertoires inside liver allografts differed from those in peripheral blood.

The CDR3 covers 13 residues. Trimming cost V 5 bases and J 4 bases; bases outside gene matches: 5. Germline assignment: CDR1 MNHNS and CDR2 SASEGT. TCRdb fed the reads into MiXCR, producing one record per CDR3 protein. The profile covers around 10,000 distinct CDR3 sequences, with about 19% appearing a single time and 1.5% to 2% taken by the ten largest. The rearrangement uses TRBV6-1 and TRBJ2-7, with 7 positions matching TRBD1. The receptor's source is a human patient who had a liver transplant. These T cells may partly come from the graft donor. CDR3 in amino acids: CASSTGQRYEQYF. The CDR3 bases are TGTGCCAGCAGTACGGGACAGCGTTACGAGCAGTACTTC.